Shown below are 10 T cell receptor beta chains from a single sample sequenced in a study of cytomegalovirus exposure and HLA in healthy donors. Both 60 Vbeta primers and 13 Jbeta primers went into the PCR. The assay was immunoSEQ multiplex PCR, and TCRdb's table has in-frame clones only and misses some. The sample shows some 120,000 clones, around 61% of them seen only once. The sample consisted of PBMCs. All receptors derive from a woman in her twenties or thirties in good health and CMV-seronegative.

V and J are TRBV2 and TRBJ2-7; 7 positions agree with TRBD2. The V gene's germline CDR1 is SNHLY and CDR2 FYNNEI. The CDR3 sequence is 15 residues long. V lost 6 bases and J lost 4; bases outside the gene matches: 12. Written as DNA, the CDR3 is TGTGCCAGCAGCCTGGGGCGGGAGCTTATTTACGAGCAGTACTTC. Translating it yields CASSLGRELIYEQYF.

The chain carries TRBV27 and TRBJ2-2, with 14 nucleotides matching TRBD2. With V trimmed by 6 bases and J by 9 bases, 6 bases remained unmatched. The V gene's germline CDR1 is MNHEY and CDR2 SMNVEV (reference sequence). This CDR3 contains 15 residues. The DNA of the CDR3 is TGTGCCAGCAGAGCTGGGACTAGCGGGAGTTGGGAGCTGTTTTTT. Translating gives CASRAGTSGSWELFF.

The chain recombines TRBV6-5 with TRBJ1-2; D not certain. The CDR3 is 13 residues long. Germline CDR1 and CDR2: MNHEY and SVGAGI. Deletions cut 2 bases from V and 4 bases from J, with 8 bases between. The CDR3: CASSYMGSYGYTF. The CDR3 DNA reads TGTGCCAGCAGTTACATGGGCAGCTATGGCTACACCTTC.

This sequence joins TRBV5-1 and TRBJ2-2; 11 nucleotides agree with TRBD1. CDR1 is SGHRS and CDR2 is YFSETQ in the germline V gene. The CDR3 runs 15 residues. V was clipped by 4 bases and J by 5 bases; unmatched bases: 4. The CDR3 protein is CASSEGQGVTGELFF. CDR3 nucleotide sequence: TGCGCCAGCAGCGAGGGACAGGGGGTAACCGGGGAGCTGTTTTTT.

This clone came up a few times. V usage is TRBV6-1 and J usage is TRBJ1-1; perhaps TRBD1 as D (5 bases). The germline V gene has CDR1 MNHNS and CDR2 SASEGT. This CDR3 region has 12 residues. V was cut by 7 bases and J by 4 bases, with 10 bases left in between. CDR3 sequence (DNA): TGTGCCAGCACCGGGGGTAGCACTGAAGCTTTCTTT. Residues: CASTGGSTEAFF.

This clone was detected a few times. Because the CDR3's place on the DNA is in doubt, the DNA is left out and the CDR3 is given as listed by TCRdb. The CDR3: CSAAERGISAAFGVGTEAFF. This chain links TRBV29-1 with TRBJ1-1; the DNA was not used to check the table's D call, TRBD1. The CDR3 is 20 residues long, ends included. Germline CDR1 is SQVTM and CDR2 is ANQGSEA.

The genes are TRBV27 and TRBJ1-6; D is undetermined. The CDR3 consists of 12 residues. Germline V gene lookup returns CDR1 MNHEY and CDR2 SMNVEV (reference sequence). The V gene lost 3 bases and the J gene lost 6 bases, with 3 bases spanning the gap. The CDR3 DNA follows: TGTGCCAGCAGTTTCGGTAATTCACCCCTCCACTTT. It specifies CASSFGNSPLHF.

The chain carries TRBV5-4 and TRBJ1-1; D is perhaps TRBD1 (5 bases). There are 15 residues in the CDR3. V was pared by 4 bases and J by 3 bases, with 16 bases between. Germline lookup yields CDR1 SGHNT and CDR2 YYREEE (reference sequence). CDR3 protein: CASSPGAGGYTEAFF. The CDR3 DNA reads TGTGCCAGCAGCCCCGGAGCTGGGGGGTACACTGAAGCTTTCTTT.

V usage is TRBV7-9 and J usage is TRBJ2-7; D may be TRBD2 (5 bases). The CDR3 is made up of 13 amino acids. CDR1 SEHNR and CDR2 FQNEAQ come from the germline V gene (reference sequence). V lost 5 bases, J lost 7 bases, and 15 bases lay in between. The CDR3 coding sequence is TGTGCCAGCAGCATGTACGGGATTGATGAGCAGTACTTC. Translating gives CASSMYGIDEQYF.

The CDR3 region is CASSQESDTQYF. Here the CDR3 DNA reads TGCGCCAGCAGCCAGGAATCAGATACGCAGTATTTT. The V call is TRBV5-1, the J call TRBJ2-3; D is uncertain. Germline values: CDR1 SGHRS, CDR2 YFSETQ. This CDR3 is built from 12 residues. Trimming took 4 bases from V and 4 from J, leaving 7 bases between them. Variable domain in full (rest from reference TRBV5-1 and TRBJ2-3): KAGVTQTPRYLIKTRGQQVTLSCSPISGHRSVSWYQQTPGQGLQFLFEYFSETQRNKGNFPGRFSGRQFSNSRSEMNVSTLELGDSALYLCASSQESDTQYFGPGTRLTVL.